Listed here is a single T cell receptor beta chain. This specimen belongs to a study of blood T cells in healthy people across ages. A sample-barcoded 5' primer and a J-beta primer mix were used in a second PCR of roughly 7 to 11 cycles. TCRdb ran MiXCR on the 5' RACE reads and lists one entry per CDR3 protein. Counted here are 650,000 to 900,000 distinct CDR3 sequences, 60% to 80% occurring once; the ten biggest clones make up 25% to 35%. Between the trimmed V and J ends, which lost 7 bases and 3 bases, there was a span of 16 bases. CDR3 length: 14 amino acids. CDR1 DFQATT and CDR2 SNEGSKA come from the germline V gene (reference sequence).

V is TRBV20-1 and J is TRBJ2-4, with D unclear. Sequencing was done on a sample of blood. The TCR comes from a young man in good health. The DNA for the CDR3 is TGCAGTGTAAGGACCCGGGTTGGCAAAAACATTCAGTACTTC. Amino acid sequence: CSVRTRVGKNIQYF.